The clone carrying this T cell receptor (beta chain) was detected ten times or more. Germline V gene sequence: CDR1 DFQATT, CDR2 SNEGSKA (reference sequence). Trimming took 2 bases from V and 4 from J; bases not matched to a gene: 8. The CDR3 totals 15 residues. Each CDR3 protein is one row after TCRdb ran MiXCR on the 5' RACE reads. The data contain more than 55,000 distinct CDR3 sequences, 8.9% of them seen just once; the ten biggest clones take up 15% to 20%. The sample belongs to a study of early T cells in non-severe SARS-CoV-2 infection. Sequencing used whole blood. This receptor was obtained from an adult who was a healthcare worker with PCR-confirmed SARS-CoV-2 infection or an uninfected control (not recorded which). This chain links TRBV20-1 with TRBJ2-7; 10 bases are shared with TRBD2. DNA for the CDR3: TGCAGTGCTAGATTAAGCGGGAGGGCCTTGTACGAGCAGTACTTC. Translated: CSARLSGRALYEQYF.